The 22 T cell receptor beta chains reported below all come from one sample, sequenced in a study of blood T cell repertoires in COVID-19. Repertoires were generated with immunoSEQ multiplex PCR, while TCRdb's copy carries only in-frame clones and drops some. Counted here are under 200,000 clones, approximately 88% occurring once; the ten biggest clones make up about an eighth. The sequenced sample consisted of PBMCs or T cells enriched from blood (not recorded which). Receptor source: a woman aged 55-70 years who had recovered from COVID-19.

This chain links TRBV28 with TRBJ2-1; 7 bases align to TRBD2. V gave up 5 bases and J gave up 2 bases; unmatched junction bases: 6. Germline V gene lookup returns CDR1 MDHEN and CDR2 SYDVKM. The CDR3 spans 15 residues. The CDR3 loop is CASSDLGRAYNEQFF. In nucleotides, the CDR3 is TGTGCCAGCAGTGACCTAGGGAGGGCCTACAATGAGCAGTTCTTC.

This clone appeared a few times. The chain links TRBV6-6 to TRBJ2-2; D possibly corresponds to TRBD1 (6 bases). Trimming stripped 6 bases from V and 8 bases from J, with 19 bases between. Per the germline V gene, CDR1 is MNHNY and CDR2 is SVGAGI (reference sequence). The length of the CDR3 is 15 residues. CDR3 residues: CASSDQGQGAGELFF. The CDR3 nucleotides are TGTGCCAGCAGCGACCAGGGGCAGGGAGCGGGGGAGCTGTTTTTT.

The chain employs TRBV19 and TRBJ1-2, with a tentative D call TRBD1 (6 bases). This CDR3 is built from 15 residues. V was shortened by 1 base and J by 5 bases, with 14 bases between the two germline ends. CDR1 is LNHDA, CDR2 SQIVND, per germline (reference sequence). CDR3 sequence (DNA): TGTGCCAGTAGTATAGGGGGGCAGGGGAAGTATGGCTACACCTTC. This translates into CASSIGGQGKYGYTF.

V usage is TRBV21-1 and J usage is TRBJ1-1; the listed D gene, TRBD1, was not tested against the DNA. TRBV21-1 is described as a pseudogene. This CDR3 spans 15 amino acids. CDR3 sequence (DNA): TGTGCCAGCAGCCGTCGATTAAACCAGGGGGCTGAAGCTTTCTTT. Translated, it gives CASSRRLNQGAEAFF.

The chain links TRBV2 to TRBJ2-2, with 9 bases lining up with TRBD2. The CDR3 consists of 14 residues. The V gene end was trimmed by 6 bases and the J gene end by 6 bases; junction bases not matched to a gene: 5. Germline values: CDR1 SNHLY, CDR2 FYNNEI. The CDR3 nucleotides are TGTGCCAGCAGCGGGACTAGCAGGGCCGGGGAGCTGTTTTTT. Translation: CASSGTSRAGELFF.

The chain joins TRBV10-3 to TRBJ2-5; 8 bases agree with TRBD1. From germline, CDR1 is ENHRY and CDR2 SYGVKD. J lost 5 bases, V lost 4 bases, and 3 bases had no gene match. This CDR3 region has 13 residues. The CDR3: CAISGTGLETQYF. CDR3 bases: TGTGCCATCAGTGGGACAGGGTTGGAGACCCAGTACTTC.

This clone was recorded a few times. The chain uses TRBV5-1 and TRBJ2-7; 9 nucleotides align to TRBD1. The V gene end was trimmed by 0 bases and the J gene end by 10 bases; junction bases not matched to a gene: 11. Germline V gives CDR1 SGHRS, CDR2 YFSETQ. The length of the CDR3 is 15 residues. Here the CDR3 reads CASSLVTGGTGFQYF. CDR3 sequence (DNA): TGCGCCAGCAGCTTGGTGACAGGGGGAACGGGGTTCCAGTACTTC.

CDR3 sequence reads: CASSLGQGTNIQYF. CDR3 DNA sequence: TGTGCCAGCAGCTTGGGACAGGGGACCAACATTCAGTACTTC. The rearrangement joins TRBV5-4 to TRBJ2-4; 8 positions agree with TRBD1. J gave up 7 bases and V 0 bases, and 3 bases lay outside the gene matches. Germline V gene lookup returns CDR1 SGHNT and CDR2 YYREEE (reference sequence). CDR3 length equals 14 residues. Together with reference TRBV5-4 and TRBJ2-4, the CDR3 gives the full variable domain: ETGVTQSPTHLIKTRGQQVTLRCSSQSGHNTVSWYQQALGQGPQFIFQYYREEENGRGNFPPRFSGLQFPNYSSELNVNALELDDSALYLCASSLGQGTNIQYFGAGTRLSVL.

The genes are TRBV28 and TRBJ1-4; D remains ambiguous. The CDR3 sequence is 15 residues long. Trimming cost V 4 bases and J 4 bases, with 13 bases left between them. Germline V gives CDR1 MDHEN, CDR2 SYDVKM. The CDR3 DNA reads TGTGCCAGCAGTTCCCTCCCGCGGAGTAATGAAAAACTGTTTTTT. The encoded protein is CASSSLPRSNEKLFF.

The chain combines TRBV5-6 with TRBJ2-7, with a weak D call TRBD2 (6 bases). V was shortened by 5 bases and J by 0 bases, with 21 bases between the two germline ends. The germline CDR1 and CDR2 sequences are SGHDT and YYEEEE. CDR3 length equals 17 residues. The CDR3 spells CASSRGLRGWASYEQYF. The DNA for the CDR3 is TGTGCCAGCAGTCGGGGACTCCGGGGATGGGCCTCCTACGAGCAGTACTTC.

This clone was observed a handful of times. The chain combines TRBV12-3 or TRBV12-4 with TRBJ2-2; D call uncertain. Trimming took off 7 bases at V and 6 bases at J, with 6 bases between the two ends. The CDR3 length is 11 residues. CDR3 nucleotide sequence: TGTGCCAGCACACGGGCCGGGGAGCTGTTTTTT. Translation gives CASTRAGELFF.

The chain is built from TRBV11-3 and TRBJ2-1; D ambiguous. Looked up from germline, CDR1 is SGHNT and CDR2 is YENEEA. V lost 1 base to trimming and J lost 8 bases, with 9 bases between them. The length of the CDR3 is 13 residues. CDR3: CASSLGESDEQFF. Written as DNA, the CDR3 is TGTGCCAGCAGCTTAGGTGAGTCCGATGAGCAGTTCTTC.

The J gene is TRBJ1-6, the V gene TRBV7-8, with D possibly being TRBD1 (6 bases). The CDR3 length is 16 residues. Per germline, CDR1 SGHVS and CDR2 FQNEAQ. V gave up 2 bases and J gave up 8 bases, with 16 bases separating them. This CDR3 reads CASSLRLPGADSPLHF. CDR3 in DNA: TGTGCCAGCAGCTTAAGGCTGCCAGGGGCTGATTCACCCCTCCACTTT.

The chain has TRBV5-1 and TRBJ2-5; D is unresolved. The germline gives CDR1 SGHRS, CDR2 YFSETQ. The CDR3 sequence is 13 residues long. V shed 4 bases and J shed 4 bases, with 11 bases lying between them. The CDR3: CASSPNGGETQYF. The CDR3 region has the DNA TGCGCCAGCAGCCCCAACGGTGGAGAGACCCAGTACTTC. Variable domain in full (rest from reference TRBV5-1 and TRBJ2-5): KAGVTQTPRYLIKTRGQQVTLSCSPISGHRSVSWYQQTPGQGLQFLFEYFSETQRNKGNFPGRFSGRQFSNSRSEMNVSTLELGDSALYLCASSPNGGETQYFGPGTRLLVL.

The chain carries TRBV5-6 and TRBJ1-6; TRBD1 might be the D (6 bases). Germline CDR1 SGHDT, CDR2 YYEEEE. Trimming stripped 4 bases from V and 0 bases from J, with 11 bases between. The CDR3 runs to 16 residues. The CDR3 loop reads CASSIRGSSYNSPLHF. The DNA for the CDR3 is TGTGCCAGCAGCATCAGGGGAAGCTCCTATAATTCACCCCTCCACTTT.

The chain recombines TRBV2 with TRBJ2-1, with TRBD2 matching over 8 bases. This CDR3 comprises 14 residues. After removal of 1 base from V and 8 bases from J, the junction contained 4 bases not matched to a gene. From germline, CDR1 is SNHLY and CDR2 FYNNEI. CDR3 sequence reads: CASSEETSVHEQFF. The CDR3 DNA follows: TGTGCCAGCAGTGAAGAGACTAGCGTTCATGAGCAGTTCTTC. The variable domain in full, completed from reference TRBV2 and TRBJ2-1, reads EPEVTQTPSHQVTQMGQEVILRCVPISNHLYFYWYRQILGQKVEFLVSFYNNEISEKSEIFDDQFSVERPDGSNFTLKIRSTKLEDSAMYFCASSEETSVHEQFFGPGTRLTVL.

V usage is TRBV25-1 and J usage is TRBJ2-5; a weak D match, TRBD2 (8 bases). V was cut by 8 bases and J by 10 bases, with 29 bases left in between. The CDR3 loop spans 16 amino acids. The germline V gene has CDR1 MGHDK and CDR2 SYGVNS. CDR3 region: CASSRGGTVYHGSQYF. CDR3 sequence (DNA): TGTGCCAGCTCACGGGGGGGGACAGTTTACCACGGGAGCCAGTACTTC.

In its sample, this clone was seen a few times. The gene calls are TRBV6-2 or TRBV6-3 and TRBJ1-4; D unresolved. The CDR3 loop spans 13 amino acids. Per the germline V gene, CDR1 is MNHEY and CDR2 is SVGEGT. Trimming shortened V by 2 bases and J by 8 bases, and 9 bases separated the two germline ends. CDR3: CASSYNYREKLFF. The CDR3 region has the DNA TGTGCCAGCAGTTACAATTACAGAGAAAAACTGTTTTTT.

The CDR3 is CASSEIGQGYGYTF. DNA for the CDR3: TGTGCCAGCTCAGAGATTGGACAGGGGTATGGCTACACCTTC. The V and J genes are TRBV18 and TRBJ1-2, with 9 positions matching TRBD1. V lost 5 bases and J lost 5; bases outside the gene matches: 6. The CDR3 spans 14 residues. Germline values: CDR1 KGHSH, CDR2 LQKENI.

The rearrangement uses TRBV19 and TRBJ2-1, with TRBD1 identical over 7 bases. The V gene's germline CDR1 is LNHDA and CDR2 SQIVND (reference sequence). The length of the CDR3 is 16 residues. The junction had 7 bases not matched to a gene; V was cut back by 1 base and J by 4 bases. The CDR3 loop reads CASSIVPGTVYNEQFF. CDR3 bases: TGTGCCAGTAGTATAGTCCCTGGGACAGTTTACAATGAGCAGTTCTTC.

This clone appeared a single time. The CDR3 sequence is CASSLLGTGDSPLHF. The CDR3 DNA reads TGCGCCAGCAGCTTGTTGGGGACAGGGGACTCACCCCTCCACTTT. The chain has TRBV5-1 and TRBJ1-6; 10 nucleotides agree with TRBD1. CDR3 length equals 15 residues. With V trimmed by 1 base and J by 10 bases, 5 bases remained unmatched. Germline CDR1 SGHRS, CDR2 YFSETQ.

V and J are TRBV3-1 (or the pseudogene TRBV3-2) and TRBJ2-7, with D hard to call. The CDR3 length is 17 residues. V lost 1 base to trimming and J lost 0 bases, with 16 bases between them. Germline V lookup: CDR1 LGHDT, CDR2 YNNKEL (reference sequence). CDR3 protein: CASSQGYSPQSSYEQYF. CDR3 coding DNA: TGTGCCAGCAGCCAAGGGTACAGCCCACAAAGCTCCTACGAGCAGTACTTC.